This T cell receptor (beta chain) was observed in a study of blood T cell repertoires in COVID-19. TCRdb's copy holds only in-frame clones and misses some; the assay was immunoSEQ multiplex PCR. The repertoire holds 300,000 to 400,000 clones, with around 89% as singletons. It was during active infection that Seattle patients were enrolled and then longitudinally followed. The TCR comes from a woman aged 25 to 39 with COVID-19, enrolled during active disease. The material sequenced was peripheral blood.

The chain's CDR3 is CASTTGGGYTF. The DNA of the CDR3 is TGTGCCAGCACGACAGGGGGTGGCTACACCTTC. The chain uses TRBV7-9 and TRBJ1-2; TRBD1 matches 9 bases. The CDR3 is 11 residues long. Germline V CDR1 and CDR2: SEHNR, FQNEAQ (reference sequence). The ends lost 7 bases at V and 7 bases at J; junction bases unmatched: 1. Looking up the rest from reference TRBV7-9 and TRBJ1-2 gives the full variable domain: DTGVSQNPRHKITKRGQNVTFRCDPISEHNRLYWYRQTLGQGPEFLTYFQNEAQLEKSRLLSDRFSAERPKGSFSTLEIQRTEQGDSAMYLCASTTGGGYTFGSGTRLTVV.